One sample yielded the 24 T cell receptor beta chains listed below, sequenced in a study of T-cell reconstitution after alpha-beta-depleted transplantation in children. Unique molecular identifiers were used to barcode this TCRbeta library. TCRdb analysed the PCR reads with MiXCR anew, one entry per CDR3 protein. In the table there are 200,000 or so distinct CDR3 sequences, 6.3% of which are singletons. Sequences were derived from PBMCs, sampled before TCRalphabeta/CD19-depleted stem cell transplant. These receptor sequences come from a girl under three years old with combined immunodeficiency, due to receive a stem cell transplant.

The V and J genes are TRBV7-3 and TRBJ2-1, with D hard to call. The V gene lost 3 bases and the J gene lost 5 bases, with 23 bases spanning the gap. The CDR3 runs to 18 residues. Germline loops: CDR1 SGHTA, CDR2 FQGTGA. CDR3 region: CASSFGPYAEDQHNEQFF. In DNA form, the CDR3 reads TGTGCCAGCAGCTTCGGTCCCTACGCCGAGGACCAGCACAATGAGCAGTTCTTC.

This clonotype was seen many times. The J gene is TRBJ2-2, the V gene TRBV29-1; D may be TRBD1 (5 bases). V was cut by 5 bases and J by 7 bases, with 20 bases left in between. The CDR3 covers 15 residues. Germline V gives CDR1 SQVTM, CDR2 ANQGSEA. The CDR3 DNA sequence: TGCAGCGTTATGTCTCTGGACAACATAGACGGGGAGCTGTTTTTT. It yields the protein CSVMSLDNIDGELFF.

This clonotype was seen repeatedly, ten times or more. The V gene is TRBV28, the J gene TRBJ2-1; D remains unclear. This CDR3 contains 11 residues. Germline lookup yields CDR1 MDHEN and CDR2 SYDVKM. Trimming pared 4 bases from V and 9 bases from J, leaving 7 bases between. CDR3 sequence: CASSSVFEQFF. Written as DNA, the CDR3 is TGTGCCAGCAGTTCAGTCTTTGAGCAGTTCTTC. The variable domain in full, with the rest retrieved from reference TRBV28 and TRBJ2-1, is DVKVTQSSRYLVKRTGEKVFLECVQDMDHENMFWYRQDPGLGLRLIYFSYDVKMKEKGDIPEGYSVSREKKERFSLILESASTNQTSMYLCASSSVFEQFFGPGTRLTVL.

The chain employs TRBV13 and TRBJ2-5; weak D call: TRBD1 (5 bases). CDR3 length: 16 residues. The germline V gene encodes CDR1 PRHDT and CDR2 FYEKMQ (reference sequence). Trimming pared 1 base from V and 2 bases from J, leaving 14 bases between. CDR3 residues: CASSLEGRVRQETQYF. The DNA of the CDR3 is TGTGCCAGCAGCTTAGAAGGCAGGGTACGGCAAGAGACCCAGTACTTC.

The rearrangement links TRBV12-3 or TRBV12-4 to TRBJ1-2, with TRBD1 as a possible D gene (5 bases). The V and J ends lost 5 bases and 4 bases respectively, with 20 bases between them. The CDR3 has 16 residues. CDR3 loop: CASSGGVEGPIYGYTF. The CDR3 bases are TGTGCCAGCAGTGGTGGGGTTGAGGGGCCAATCTATGGCTACACCTTC.

This chain connects TRBV12-3 or TRBV12-4 to TRBJ2-7; D remains ambiguous. This CDR3 has 15 residues. V lost 2 bases and J 6 bases, leaving 17 bases between the germline ends. CDR3 sequence reads: CASSLLYPEHPEQYF. CDR3 coding DNA: TGTGCCAGCAGTTTATTGTATCCCGAGCACCCCGAGCAGTACTTC.

This clonotype was seen many times. CDR3 nucleotides: TGTGCCAGCAGTTTTACAGGGGAAGTAGGCTACACCTTC. It translates to CASSFTGEVGYTF. The chain uses TRBV13 and TRBJ1-2; 7 bases are a match to TRBD1. J gave up 8 bases and V 6 bases, and 9 bases lay outside the gene matches. CDR1 is PRHDT and CDR2 is FYEKMQ in the germline V gene (reference sequence). The CDR3 has 13 residues. Full variable domain (missing parts from reference TRBV13 and TRBJ1-2): AAGVIQSPRHLIKEKRETATLKCYPIPRHDTVYWYQQGPGQDPQFLISFYEKMQSDKGSIPDRFSAQQFSDYHSELNMSSLELGDSALYFCASSFTGEVGYTFGSGTRLTVV.

This clonotype came up once. A clone one base away is much larger, so this may be a read error. V usage is TRBV15 and J usage is TRBJ2-5; the D gene could be TRBD1 or TRBD2 (7 bases each). Trimming shortened V by 11 bases and J by 5 bases, and 21 bases separated the two germline ends. The germline V gene has CDR1 LNHNV and CDR2 YYDKDF (reference sequence). The CDR3 runs 14 residues. The CDR3 protein is CAAGGAGNRETQYF. The CDR3 DNA reads TGTGCCGCAGGGGGAGCGGGAAATCGGGAGACCCAGTACTTC.

In its sample, this clonotype was seen many times. CDR3 nucleotide sequence: TGTGCCAGCAGCTTAGCATATATCCTGGACAGCCCGAACACTGAAGCTTTCTTT. Translating it yields CASSLAYILDSPNTEAFF. The chain couples TRBV7-2 to TRBJ1-1; maybe TRBD1 (6 bases). CDR1 and CDR2 (germline): SGHTA, FQGNSA. The germline V and J ends were trimmed by 0 bases and 1 base, with 18 bases remaining between them. This CDR3 comprises 18 residues.

This chain joins TRBV9 and TRBJ2-7; TRBD1 aligns across 9 bases. Germline loops: CDR1 SGDLS, CDR2 YYNGEE. CDR3 length equals 16 residues. V trimming: 4 bases; J trimming: 5 bases; junction bases outside the gene matches: 13. In nucleotides, the CDR3 is TGTGCCAGCAGCCCAATGACAGGGGGGGGTGGGGACGAGCAGTACTTC. It encodes CASSPMTGGGGDEQYF.

This clonotype has a count of ten or more. The CDR3 sequence is CASSQAPPGLVNEQFF. DNA for the CDR3: TGTGCCAGCAGCCAGGCGCCCCCAGGGTTGGTAAATGAGCAGTTCTTC. The chain uses TRBV3-1 and TRBJ2-1, with TRBD1 as a possible D gene (5 bases). The CDR3 is made up of 16 amino acids. Germline V gene sequence: CDR1 LGHDT, CDR2 YNNKEL (reference sequence). V dropped 3 bases and J dropped 7 bases, with 19 bases sitting between them.

This clonotype was seen many times. The chain carries TRBV29-1 and TRBJ2-1; D is perhaps TRBD1 (6 bases). This CDR3 comprises 15 residues. Trimming stripped 6 bases from V and 0 bases from J, with 15 bases between. CDR1 and CDR2 from the germline V gene are SQVTM and ANQGSEA. The CDR3 spells CSVASDRSSYNEQFF. The CDR3 nucleotides are TGCAGCGTGGCTTCGGACAGAAGCTCCTACAATGAGCAGTTCTTC.

This clonotype was counted at least ten times. CDR3 bases: TGCGCCAGCAGCCCGGGTTATATTAGGACTGATGAGCAGTTCTTC. Translated, it gives CASSPGYIRTDEQFF. The chain recombines TRBV5-1 with TRBJ2-1, with D tentatively TRBD2 (5 bases). The germline V gene has CDR1 SGHRS and CDR2 YFSETQ. The CDR3 is 15 amino acids. Trimming left V 4 bases short and J 8 bases short, with 19 bases between.

This clonotype has a count of ten or more. V is TRBV12-3 or TRBV12-4 and J is TRBJ2-1, with D perhaps TRBD1 or TRBD2 (5 bases each). CDR3 length equals 15 residues. Trimming cost V 7 bases and J 5 bases, with 18 bases left between them. CDR3: CASIFSLGTNNEQFF. DNA for the CDR3: TGTGCCAGCATTTTTTCGCTCGGGACCAACAATGAGCAGTTCTTC.

This clonotype was recorded many times. The J gene is TRBJ2-7, the V gene TRBV7-8; D might be TRBD1 (5 bases). V was shortened by 2 bases and J by 3 bases, with 11 bases between the two germline ends. CDR3 length: 14 amino acids. CDR1 and CDR2 (germline): SGHVS, FQNEAQ. The CDR3 loop reads CASSLMAGNYEQYF. The CDR3 region has the DNA TGTGCCAGCAGCTTAATGGCAGGGAACTACGAGCAGTACTTC.

This clonotype was detected many times. This chain uses TRBV4-3 with TRBJ2-1, with 9 bases identical to TRBD1. The length of the CDR3 is 15 residues. V lost 1 base to trimming and J lost 7 bases; unmatched junction nucleotides: 5. Germline CDR1 reads LGHNA; CDR2 reads YSLEER. The DNA for the CDR3 is TGCGCCAGCAGCCAAGGTGACAGGGGGGGAAATGAGCAGTTCTTC. Its protein is CASSQGDRGGNEQFF.

This clonotype was counted at least ten times. The chain couples TRBV30 to TRBJ2-7; TRBD2 matches at 8 bases. The CDR3 runs to 13 residues. Losses at the gene ends were 2 bases for V and 4 bases for J; bases not matched to a gene: 4. CDR1 GTSNPN and CDR2 SVGIG come from the germline V gene (reference sequence). The chain's CDR3 is CAWSRRGGYEQYF. CDR3 DNA: TGTGCCTGGAGTAGACGCGGGGGGTACGAGCAGTACTTC.

This chain joins TRBV5-1 and TRBJ2-2; no clear D. This CDR3 region has 15 residues. Trimming stripped 0 bases from V and 0 bases from J, with 6 bases between. Germline CDR1 is SGHRS and CDR2 is YFSETQ. CDR3 region: CASSLEQPNTGELFF. In nucleotides, the CDR3 is TGCGCCAGCAGCTTGGAACAGCCGAACACCGGGGAGCTGTTTTTT.

The V gene is TRBV10-3, the J gene TRBJ2-2; 13 bases align to TRBD2. The V segment lost 4 bases and the J segment 1 base; nucleotides outside the gene matches: 6. CDR1 and CDR2 (germline): ENHRY, SYGVKD. The CDR3 is made up of 18 amino acids. The CDR3 region has the DNA TGTGCCATCAGTGGTCAGACTAGCGGGGGGATGAACACCGGGGAGCTGTTTTTT. Translated, it gives CAISGQTSGGMNTGELFF.

This clonotype was found a few times. J is TRBJ1-2 and V is TRBV6-2 or TRBV6-3; D unresolved. CDR1 and CDR2 (germline): MNHEY, SVGEGT. The V end was cut by 5 bases, the J end by 2 bases, with 18 bases between. This CDR3 is built from 16 residues. DNA for the CDR3: TGTGCCAGCAGTGCTGCTGACCGCTCGCTCAACTATGGCTACACCTTC. This codes for CASSAADRSLNYGYTF.

Details on this clonotype: This clone may be a read error of a much larger clone one base away. The chain links TRBV7-9 to TRBJ1-5; D is uncertain. The V gene's germline CDR1 is SEHNR and CDR2 FQNEAQ (reference sequence). CDR3 length: 15 residues. V dropped 3 bases and J dropped 1 base, with 10 bases sitting between them. This CDR3 reads CASSFGPASNQPQHF. The CDR3 DNA follows: TGTGCCAGCAGCTTTGGGCCCGCGAGCAATCAGCCCCAGCATTTT.

At least ten counts were recorded for this clonotype. The rearrangement links TRBV5-6 to TRBJ1-2, with a weak D call TRBD1 (5 bases). Germline V lookup: CDR1 SGHDT, CDR2 YYEEEE. Trimming removed 0 bases at V and 7 bases at J, with 10 bases between. The CDR3 loop spans 13 amino acids. CDR3 in DNA: TGTGCCAGCAGCTTGGTACTTGGGGCTGGCTACACCTTC. Its protein product is CASSLVLGAGYTF.

This clonotype occurred many times. The rearrangement joins TRBV6-1 to TRBJ1-2; D perhaps matches TRBD1 (5 bases). From germline, CDR1 is MNHNS and CDR2 SASEGT. V was clipped by 5 bases and J by 0 bases, with 13 bases between them. CDR3 length equals 15 residues. The CDR3 DNA follows: TGTGCCAGCAGTATCGGCCAGGGACCTAACTATGGCTACACCTTC. Its protein is CASSIGQGPNYGYTF.

This clonotype was counted many times. The V call is TRBV10-3, the J call TRBJ2-1; 14 nucleotides align to TRBD2. The CDR3 runs 19 residues. The V and J ends lost 5 bases and 2 bases, in that order; junction bases with no gene match: 11. From germline, CDR1 is ENHRY and CDR2 SYGVKD. This CDR3 reads CAISRRPTSGGGTYNEQFF. The CDR3 DNA sequence: TGTGCCATCAGTCGGAGACCGACTAGCGGGGGGGGGACCTACAATGAGCAGTTCTTC.